The 6 T cell receptor beta chains below come from one sample, sequenced in a study of shared clonotypes between healthy human individuals. Only in-frame clones appear in the TCRdb table, and some are missing; sequencing was by immunoSEQ multiplex PCR. This repertoire shows some 1.5 million clones, around 97% found once; its top ten account for approximately 1%. Source material: naive CD4+ T cells sorted from blood. Subset here: CD45RA+ positively selected. Every receptor here comes from a man younger than 45 in good health.

Comment on this clone: This CDR3 is also generated by other DNA sequences in the sample. The chain couples TRBV11-2 to TRBJ2-1; no reliable D call. The CDR3 is made up of 10 amino acids. Germline CDR1 and CDR2: SGHAT and FQNNGV. V dropped 3 bases and J dropped 10 bases, with 4 bases sitting between them. As DNA, the CDR3 is TGTGCCAGCAGCTTGGGGGAGCAGTTCTTC. Its translation is CASSLGEQFF. The full variable domain, its missing parts supplied by reference TRBV11-2 and TRBJ2-1, is EAGVAQSPRYKIIEKRQSVAFWCNPISGHATLYWYQQILGQGPKLLIQFQNNGVVDDSQLPKDRFSAERLKGVDSTLKIQPAKLEDSAVYLCASSLGEQFFGPGTRLTVL.

In regard to this clone: Distinct nucleotide sequences in the sample also encode this CDR3. The chain couples TRBV9 to TRBJ2-2; D might be TRBD2 (5 bases). This CDR3 region has 16 residues. Trimming pared 0 bases from V and 0 bases from J, leaving 9 bases between. Looked up from germline, CDR1 is SGDLS and CDR2 is YYNGEE. The CDR3 DNA is TGTGCCAGCAGCGTAGCAGCGGAGACGAACACCGGGGAGCTGTTTTTT. It specifies CASSVAAETNTGELFF.

Comment on this clone: Other DNA variants within this sample encode the same CDR3. This CDR3 is CASSLWTSGNSYNEQFF. Here the CDR3 DNA reads TGCGCCAGCAGCTTATGGACTAGCGGGAACTCCTACAATGAGCAGTTCTTC. The chain couples TRBV5-1 to TRBJ2-1; 12 bases agree with TRBD2. The germline V gene has CDR1 SGHRS and CDR2 YFSETQ. The junction had 3 bases not matched to a gene; V was cut back by 2 bases and J by 0 bases. The CDR3 consists of 17 residues.

This sequence joins TRBV11-2 and TRBJ1-2; D might be TRBD1 (5 bases). Trimming removed 1 base at V and 8 bases at J, with 14 bases between. The CDR3 contains 14 residues. CDR1 is SGHAT, CDR2 FQNNGV, per germline. In nucleotides, the CDR3 is TGTGCCAGCAGCTTAGGTGAGGGGTCCAGCGGCTACACCTTC. Residues: CASSLGEGSSGYTF.

The chain uses TRBV15 and TRBJ2-7, with D uncertain. The CDR3 loop spans 14 amino acids. The germline gives CDR1 LNHNV, CDR2 YYDKDF (reference sequence). Trimming left V 0 bases short and J 6 bases short, with 12 bases between. DNA of the CDR3: TGTGCCACCAGCAGAGATCCCGCTTGGGGCGAGCAGTACTTC. Translation: CATSRDPAWGEQYF.

V is TRBV7-9 and J is TRBJ1-1; TRBD1 matches 10 bases. Germline lookup yields CDR1 SEHNR and CDR2 FQNEAQ (reference sequence). This CDR3 comprises 15 residues. The J segment lost 3 bases and the V segment lost 2 bases, leaving 3 bases of the junction unmatched. The CDR3, as DNA: TGTGCCAGCAGCTTACGACAGGGGGCAGACACTGAAGCTTTCTTT. It codes for CASSLRQGADTEAFF.